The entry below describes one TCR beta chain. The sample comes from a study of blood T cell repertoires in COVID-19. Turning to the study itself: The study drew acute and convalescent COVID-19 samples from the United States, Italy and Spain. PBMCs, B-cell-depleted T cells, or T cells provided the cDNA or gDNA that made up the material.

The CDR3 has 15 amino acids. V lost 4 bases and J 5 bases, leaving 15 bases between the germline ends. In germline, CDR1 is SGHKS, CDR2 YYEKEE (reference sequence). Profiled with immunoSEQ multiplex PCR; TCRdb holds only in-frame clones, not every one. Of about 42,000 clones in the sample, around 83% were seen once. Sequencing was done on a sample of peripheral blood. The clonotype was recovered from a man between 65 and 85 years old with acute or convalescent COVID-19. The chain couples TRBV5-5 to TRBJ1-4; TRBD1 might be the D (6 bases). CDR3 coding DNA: TGTGCCAGCAGCACTTCCGGGACAAGAAATGAAAAACTGTTTTTT. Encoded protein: CASSTSGTRNEKLFF. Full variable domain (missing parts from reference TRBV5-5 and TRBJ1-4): DAGVTQSPTHLIKTRGQQVTLRCSPISGHKSVSWYQQVLGQGPQFIFQYYEKEERGRGNFPDRFSARQFPNYSSELNVNALLLGDSALYLCASSTSGTRNEKLFFGSGTQLSVL.